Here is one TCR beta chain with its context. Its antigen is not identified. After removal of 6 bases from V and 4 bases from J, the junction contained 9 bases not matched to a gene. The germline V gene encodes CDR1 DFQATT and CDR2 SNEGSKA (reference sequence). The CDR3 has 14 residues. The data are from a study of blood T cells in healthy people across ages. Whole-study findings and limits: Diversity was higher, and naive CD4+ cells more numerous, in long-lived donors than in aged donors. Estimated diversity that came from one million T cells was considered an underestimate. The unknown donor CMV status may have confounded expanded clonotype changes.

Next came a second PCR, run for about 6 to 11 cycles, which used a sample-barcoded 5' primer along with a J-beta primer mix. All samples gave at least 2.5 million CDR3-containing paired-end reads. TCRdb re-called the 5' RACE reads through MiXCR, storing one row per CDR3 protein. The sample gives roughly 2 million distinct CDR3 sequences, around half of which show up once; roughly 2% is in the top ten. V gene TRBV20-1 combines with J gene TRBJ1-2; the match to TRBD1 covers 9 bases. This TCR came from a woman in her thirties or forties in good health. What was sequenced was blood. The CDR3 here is CSATTGGVGYGYTF. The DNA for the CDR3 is TGCAGTGCCACAACAGGGGGCGTTGGCTATGGCTACACCTTC.